The 19 T cell receptor beta chains below come from one sample, sequenced in a study of blood T cells in healthy people across ages (dated by TCRdb to the mid-2010s). Library preparation was by 5' RACE. The instrument was an Illumina HiSeq 2500. A second about 7 to 12 cycle PCR used a sample-barcoded 5' primer and a J-beta primer mix. Using fastp at Q25 and MiXCR, TCRdb reprocessed the public reads and kept productive beta chains. Rows with a matching CDR3 protein are joined into one entry that keeps the most common DNA and genes. The sample has about 970,000 distinct CDR3 sequences on record, around 54% of them singletons. 20% to 25% of the sample lies in the top ten. Sequencing was done on a sample of blood. The receptors come from a woman aged 60-70 years in good health.

The rearrangement uses TRBV3-1 and TRBJ2-7; 13 nucleotides agree with TRBD2. CDR1 is LGHDT and CDR2 is YNNKEL in the germline V gene (reference sequence). CDR3 length: 16 amino acids. With V trimmed by 4 bases and J by 5 bases, 8 bases remained unmatched. The CDR3 bases are TGTGCCAGCAGCCGGACTAGCGGGAGTTTTGTCCACGAGCAGTACTTC. This gives the protein CASSRTSGSFVHEQYF.

The CDR3 is CSATPDRPRDIQYF. CDR3 bases: TGCAGTGCTACTCCGGACCGACCAAGGGACATTCAGTACTTC. The chain joins TRBV20-1 to TRBJ2-4; D remains ambiguous. CDR1 is DFQATT, CDR2 SNEGSKA, per germline (reference sequence). CDR3 length equals 14 residues. V was cut by 4 bases and J by 8 bases, with 18 bases left in between.

The gene calls are TRBV12-3 or TRBV12-4 and TRBJ1-1, with D hard to call. Trimming removed 1 base at V and 11 bases at J, with 8 bases between. The CDR3 is 11 residues long. This CDR3 reads CASSLGRVAFF. The CDR3 bases are TGTGCCAGCAGTTTAGGACGAGTGGCTTTCTTT.

This clonotype was counted between two and nine times. The rearrangement links TRBV29-1 to TRBJ2-5; 11 bases are a match to TRBD2. The closer fit of TRBJ2-7 to the DNA end suggests the J call may be wrong. Germline V gene sequence: CDR1 SQVTM, CDR2 ANQGSEA. The CDR3 length is 13 residues. DNA for the CDR3: TGCAGCGTTGTAGCGGGAGGGCCGGGCGAGCAGTACTTC. This codes for CSVVAGGPGEQYF.

In this sample, this clonotype turned up a few times. The rearrangement links TRBV12-3 or TRBV12-4 to TRBJ2-5; TRBD2 matches 13 bases. This CDR3 contains 16 residues. J lost 3 bases, V lost 1 base, and 2 bases had no gene match. The CDR3 is CASSLDGLAGEETQYF. The DNA of the CDR3 is TGTGCCAGCAGTTTAGACGGACTAGCGGGAGAAGAGACCCAGTACTTC.

V and J are TRBV2 and TRBJ1-2; D call uncertain. Germline loops: CDR1 SNHLY, CDR2 FYNNEI. V was cut by 6 bases and J by 6 bases, with 5 bases left in between. The CDR3 covers 10 residues. The CDR3 loop reads CASSFDGYTF. The CDR3 DNA is TGTGCCAGCAGCTTTGATGGCTACACCTTC.

The V and J genes are TRBV6-1 and TRBJ2-3; no clear D. The V and J ends lost 3 bases and 0 bases respectively, with 10 bases between them. CDR1 is MNHNS and CDR2 is SASEGT in the germline V gene. The CDR3 length is 15 residues. This CDR3 reads CASSESRASTDTQYF. CDR3 sequence (DNA): TGTGCCAGCAGTGAGTCCCGGGCCAGCACAGATACGCAGTATTTT.

This clonotype turned up a few times. The chain links TRBV2 to TRBJ2-6, with no clear D. This CDR3 comprises 16 residues. V gave up 3 bases and J gave up 0 bases, with 9 bases separating them. Per germline, CDR1 SNHLY and CDR2 FYNNEI. The CDR3 DNA sequence: TGTGCCAGCAGTGAGCACAGCTTCTCTGGGGCCAACGTCCTGACTTTC. It encodes CASSEHSFSGANVLTF.

The chain couples TRBV11-1 to TRBJ2-7; the match to TRBD1 covers 8 bases. Germline V gene sequence: CDR1 SGHAT, CDR2 FQDESV (reference sequence). V shed 8 bases and J 4 bases; nucleotides not matched to a gene: 10. This CDR3 is 14 amino acids long. The CDR3 spells CASQDRGGGYEQYF. In DNA, the CDR3 is TGTGCCAGCCAAGACAGGGGCGGTGGGTACGAGCAGTACTTC.

The chain joins TRBV3-1 to TRBJ2-1; weak D call: TRBD2 (6 bases). There are 14 residues in the CDR3. V was shortened by 6 bases and J by 1 base, with 10 bases between the two germline ends. Germline values: CDR1 LGHDT, CDR2 YNNKEL (reference sequence). CDR3 sequence reads: CASRRLGSYNEQFF. In nucleotides, the CDR3 is TGTGCCAGCAGGCGACTAGGGTCCTACAATGAGCAGTTCTTC.

The chain joins TRBV5-1 to TRBJ2-7, with 8 bases matching TRBD1. The CDR3 extends over 13 amino acids. Trimming removed 4 bases from V and 5 bases from J; junction bases left unmatched: 5. Germline V CDR1 and CDR2: SGHRS, YFSETQ. CDR3 DNA sequence: TGCGCCAGCAGCAGACAGGGGAGAGACGAGCAGTACTTC. It specifies CASSRQGRDEQYF.

This chain connects TRBV27 to TRBJ1-6; 7 nucleotides agree with TRBD1. CDR3 size: 14 residues. Germline CDR1 reads MNHEY; CDR2 reads SMNVEV (reference sequence). Losses at the gene ends were 7 bases for V and 6 bases for J; bases not matched to a gene: 6. The CDR3 spells CASTTGVGNSPLHF. Written as DNA, the CDR3 is TGTGCCAGCACCACAGGGGTCGGTAATTCACCCCTCCACTTT.

The chain has TRBV6-2 or TRBV6-3 and TRBJ1-1; no firm D call. From germline, CDR1 is MNHEY and CDR2 SVGEGT. The V end lost 4 bases, the J end lost 4 bases, and 13 bases lay between the germline ends. The CDR3 spans 14 residues. CDR3 loop: CASSSLTPGTEAFF. The CDR3 DNA reads as TGTGCCAGCAGTTCCCTGACACCAGGCACTGAAGCTTTCTTT.

The chain links TRBV28 to TRBJ2-3; D is perhaps TRBD2 (6 bases). The germline V gene encodes CDR1 MDHEN and CDR2 SYDVKM. V was clipped by 5 bases and J by 4 bases, with 16 bases between them. The CDR3 has 15 amino acids. CDR3 residues: CASSPRRAPSDTQYF. CDR3 DNA sequence: TGTGCCAGCAGTCCCCGGAGGGCCCCGTCAGATACGCAGTATTTT.

This clonotype turned up a few times. This chain uses TRBV28 with TRBJ2-5; D is possibly TRBD2 (6 bases). Looked up from germline, CDR1 is MDHEN and CDR2 is SYDVKM. The CDR3 has 11 residues. The V and J ends lost 7 bases and 10 bases respectively, with 13 bases between them. CDR3 sequence reads: CASTALGLQYF. The CDR3 nucleotides read TGTGCCAGCACCGCCCTGGGACTCCAGTACTTC.

V gene TRBV11-2 combines with J gene TRBJ2-7; 15 bases are a match to TRBD2. The V segment lost 0 bases and the J segment 7 bases; nucleotides outside the gene matches: 7. Germline CDR1 and CDR2: SGHAT and FQNNGV. The CDR3 runs to 17 residues. The CDR3 DNA reads as TGTGCCAGCAGCTTAGAACAGGGGACTAGCGGGAGGAATGAGCAGTACTTC. It codes for CASSLEQGTSGRNEQYF.

A word on this clonotype: A clone one base away is much larger, so this may be a read error. The chain uses TRBV12-3 or TRBV12-4 and TRBJ2-5; 8 bases match TRBD2. The end of the DNA aligns better with TRBJ2-7, so the J call may be wrong. This CDR3 spans 14 amino acids. The CDR3 loop is CASSVAGPSYEQYF. CDR3 in DNA: TGTGCCAGCAGTGTAGCGGGACCGAGCTACGAGCAGTACTTC.

The chain combines TRBV20-1 with TRBJ2-3, with D perhaps matching TRBD2 (6 bases). The germline V gene has CDR1 DFQATT and CDR2 SNEGSKA (reference sequence). Trimming shortened V by 4 bases and J by 1 base, and 12 bases separated the two germline ends. This CDR3 comprises 14 residues. DNA of the CDR3: TGCAGTGCTAACGGGGGTCTTGGCACAGATACGCAGTATTTT. This encodes CSANGGLGTDTQYF.

This clonotype was recorded once. The chain recombines TRBV20-1 with TRBJ2-1, with D possibly being TRBD1 (6 bases). The J call is doubtful: the DNA matches TRBJ2-7 better. There are 16 residues in the CDR3. CDR1 and CDR2 from the germline V gene are DFQATT and SNEGSKA (reference sequence). The CDR3 DNA is TGCAGTGCTAGAAATCCGGCGGGTACAGGGAGCAATGAGCAGTACTTC. Protein: CSARNPAGTGSNEQYF.